A single sample gave rise to the 10 T cell receptor beta chains below, sequenced in a study of T-cell memory formation after mild COVID-19. MiXCR was run by TCRdb on the 5' RACE reads, yielding one entry per CDR3 protein. Altogether 200,000 to 300,000 distinct CDR3 sequences are present, over 15% being singletons, with the ten largest covering around 23%. What was sequenced was PBMCs or a T cell subset sorted from them (not recorded which). These receptors all stem from a young man who had mild COVID-19 (a few samples of this study predate the infection). Cell type and time point are not known.

This clonotype has more than one count but fewer than ten. For the CDR3, the DNA is TGCGCCAGCAGCTCGGGTTGGGGAATGAACACTGAAGCTTTCTTT. It specifies CASSSGWGMNTEAFF. V usage is TRBV5-1 and J usage is TRBJ1-1; no reliable D call. CDR1 and CDR2 (germline): SGHRS, YFSETQ. The V end was cut by 3 bases, the J end by 0 bases, with 12 bases between. CDR3 length: 15 amino acids.

V and J are TRBV7-2 and TRBJ2-2; TRBD1 agrees at 7 bases. The CDR3 spans 16 residues. The ends lost 5 bases at V and 6 bases at J; junction bases unmatched: 12. Germline assignment: CDR1 SGHTA and CDR2 FQGNSA. The DNA of the CDR3 is TGTGCCAGCAGCCCGGGACAGCCCGGTGAGGCCGGGGAGCTGTTTTTT. It yields the protein CASSPGQPGEAGELFF.

This sequence joins TRBV18 and TRBJ1-6; D gene ambiguous. The CDR3 consists of 15 residues. Trimming took 3 bases from V and 5 from J, leaving 11 bases between them. Germline V lookup: CDR1 KGHSH, CDR2 LQKENI. For the CDR3, the DNA is TGTGCCAGCTCACCGTCCCGGGCCGATAATTCACCCCTCCACTTT. Protein product: CASSPSRADNSPLHF.

This clonotype showed up just a few times. The chain combines TRBV5-1 with TRBJ1-4; no clear D gene. The V gene lost 3 bases and the J gene lost 0 bases, with 6 bases spanning the gap. Germline V CDR1 and CDR2: SGHRS, YFSETQ. This CDR3 is 14 amino acids long. The CDR3 sequence is CASSWGSTNEKLFF. CDR3 sequence (DNA): TGCGCCAGCAGCTGGGGATCAACTAATGAAAAACTGTTTTTT.

This clonotype showed up just a few times. The chain combines TRBV7-9 with TRBJ2-2; D unresolved. Germline loops: CDR1 SEHNR, CDR2 FQNEAQ (reference sequence). The CDR3 covers 14 residues. The germline V and J ends were trimmed by 2 bases and 0 bases, with 4 bases remaining between them. The CDR3 loop reads CASSLQSNTGELFF. CDR3 sequence (DNA): TGTGCCAGCAGCTTACAGTCGAACACCGGGGAGCTGTTTTTT.

J is TRBJ1-3 and V is TRBV29-1, with TRBD1 identical over 7 bases. The germline CDR1 and CDR2 sequences are SQVTM and ANQGSEA. V trimming: 0 bases; J trimming: 2 bases; junction bases outside the gene matches: 4. This CDR3 spans 15 amino acids. The CDR3 is CSVEETTGTGNTIYF. The CDR3 region has the DNA TGCAGCGTTGAAGAGACGACAGGGACTGGAAACACCATATATTTT.

The chain employs TRBV7-2 and TRBJ2-7, with 7 bases identical to TRBD1. V lost 5 bases, J lost 3 bases, and 7 bases stayed unmatched. The germline V gene encodes CDR1 SGHTA and CDR2 FQGNSA. The CDR3 spans 14 residues. The CDR3 loop reads CASSPGTVYYEQYV. CDR3 DNA sequence: TGTGCCAGCAGCCCCGGGACAGTCTACTACGAGCAGTACGTC.

This clonotype was picked up a small number of times. This chain links TRBV3-1 with TRBJ1-5; no clear D gene. Germline V lookup: CDR1 LGHDT, CDR2 YNNKEL (reference sequence). V was clipped by 2 bases and J by 4 bases, with 9 bases between them. The CDR3 covers 14 residues. CDR3 sequence (DNA): TGTGCCAGCAGCCAATCGGCCAGGAATCAGCCCCAGCATTTT. This encodes CASSQSARNQPQHF.

This clonotype showed up just a few times. The genes are TRBV5-1 and TRBJ2-1; D unclear. V was pared by 1 base and J by 5 bases, with 7 bases between. Germline V gene sequence: CDR1 SGHRS, CDR2 YFSETQ. The CDR3 has 13 amino acids. The CDR3 DNA reads as TGCGCCAGCAGCTTGACTACCAACAATGAGCAGTTCTTC. Translation gives CASSLTTNNEQFF. The whole variable domain, filled in from reference TRBV5-1 and TRBJ2-1, reads KAGVTQTPRYLIKTRGQQVTLSCSPISGHRSVSWYQQTPGQGLQFLFEYFSETQRNKGNFPGRFSGRQFSNSRSEMNVSTLELGDSALYLCASSLTTNNEQFFGPGTRLTVL.

The chain recombines TRBV27 with TRBJ2-7; D possibly corresponds to TRBD2 (5 bases). Per the germline V gene, CDR1 is MNHEY and CDR2 is SMNVEV (reference sequence). The V and J ends lost 8 bases and 3 bases respectively, with 20 bases between them. The CDR3 spans 15 residues. CDR3 coding DNA: TGTGCCAGCGGCGAGCGGCACTACGAAAGCTACGAGCAGTACTTC. This codes for CASGERHYESYEQYF.